A single sample gave rise to the 27 T cell receptor beta chains below, sequenced in a study of cytomegalovirus exposure and HLA in healthy donors. PCR used 60 Vbeta primers and 13 Jbeta primers. Only in-frame clones appear in the TCRdb table, and some are missing; sequencing was by immunoSEQ multiplex PCR. Among 150,000 or so clones listed, almost 80% were seen once. Sequencing was performed on PBMCs. The receptor set was obtained from a man between 18 and 35 years old in good health and CMV-seropositive.

V and J are TRBV5-1 and TRBJ1-2; the D gene is possibly TRBD1 (5 bases). In germline, CDR1 is SGHRS, CDR2 YFSETQ. CDR3 length: 16 amino acids. The V end lost 4 bases, the J end lost 8 bases, and 24 bases lay between the germline ends. In DNA, the CDR3 is TGCGCCAGCAGCCCACGCACCCTTGGGGGGGAAGGCGGCTACACCTTC. Translating it yields CASSPRTLGGEGGYTF. Looking up the rest from reference TRBV5-1 and TRBJ1-2 gives the full variable domain: KAGVTQTPRYLIKTRGQQVTLSCSPISGHRSVSWYQQTPGQGLQFLFEYFSETQRNKGNFPGRFSGRQFSNSRSEMNVSTLELGDSALYLCASSPRTLGGEGGYTFGSGTRLTVV.

The chain couples TRBV7-9 to TRBJ2-5; no reliable D call. The germline V gene has CDR1 SEHNR and CDR2 FQNEAQ (reference sequence). Trimming left V 4 bases short and J 2 bases short, with 14 bases between. The CDR3 sequence is 15 residues long. The CDR3 reads CASSSLNTRQETQYF. CDR3 DNA: TGTGCCAGCAGCTCCTTAAACACCCGACAAGAGACCCAGTACTTC.

The chain couples TRBV18 to TRBJ1-1, with D possibly matching TRBD1 (5 bases). Trimming cost V 3 bases and J 4 bases, with 12 bases left between them. The CDR3 sequence is 14 residues long. The germline CDR1 and CDR2 sequences are KGHSH and LQKENI. The CDR3 spells CASSPTVGGTEAFF. For the CDR3, the DNA is TGTGCCAGCTCACCGACAGTGGGGGGCACTGAAGCTTTCTTT.

The rearrangement uses TRBV19 and TRBJ2-2; the D gene is possibly TRBD1 (6 bases). The CDR3 has 16 amino acids. The ends were cut back, 7 bases at V and 0 bases at J, with 15 bases in the middle. Per the germline V gene, CDR1 is LNHDA and CDR2 is SQIVND (reference sequence). For the CDR3, the DNA is TGTGCCAGTACTAACAGGGCCAGGGCGAACACCGGGGAGCTGTTTTTT. It is translated as CASTNRARANTGELFF.

The table lists this clone with a few counts. The CDR3 reads CASSDPHMNTEAFF. For the CDR3, the DNA is TGTGCCAGCAGTGATCCTCACATGAACACTGAAGCTTTCTTT. The rearrangement uses TRBV6-1 and TRBJ1-1; D call uncertain. Germline-derived CDR1 and CDR2 are MNHNS and SASEGT. V lost 3 bases, J lost 0 bases, and 8 bases lay in between. This CDR3 has 14 residues.

The chain's CDR3 is CASRKSGGTDYGYTF. CDR3 DNA sequence: TGTGCCAGCAGGAAATCAGGGGGGACAGACTATGGCTACACCTTC. This chain joins TRBV28 and TRBJ1-2, with TRBD1 identical over 7 bases. The V segment lost 6 bases and the J segment 3 bases; nucleotides outside the gene matches: 10. CDR3 length: 15 amino acids. Germline lookup yields CDR1 MDHEN and CDR2 SYDVKM.

The rearrangement links TRBV18 to TRBJ2-5; D is ambiguous. CDR3 size: 15 residues. V shed 6 bases and J shed 0 bases, with 14 bases lying between them. Germline loops: CDR1 KGHSH, CDR2 LQKENI. CDR3: CASSLNSMYQETQYF. CDR3 sequence (DNA): TGTGCCAGCTCCCTCAACTCGATGTACCAAGAGACCCAGTACTTC.

This sequence joins TRBV27 and TRBJ2-5; a weak D match, TRBD2 (6 bases). The CDR3 is made up of 18 amino acids. Germline values: CDR1 MNHEY, CDR2 SMNVEV (reference sequence). Trimming shortened V by 2 bases and J by 3 bases, and 22 bases separated the two germline ends. The CDR3 loop is CASSLLVSLQGGKETQYF. CDR3 in DNA: TGTGCCAGCAGTTTACTGGTGTCTCTCCAGGGAGGAAAAGAGACCCAGTACTTC.

J is TRBJ2-6 and V is TRBV28; no clear D gene. This CDR3 is 15 amino acids long. V shed 6 bases and J shed 0 bases, with 9 bases lying between them. Germline V gene data show CDR1 as MDHEN and CDR2 as SYDVKM. The CDR3 spells CASSRFFSGANVLTF. Written as DNA, the CDR3 is TGTGCCAGCAGCAGGTTCTTCTCTGGGGCCAACGTCCTGACTTTC. Variable domain in full (rest from reference TRBV28 and TRBJ2-6): DVKVTQSSRYLVKRTGEKVFLECVQDMDHENMFWYRQDPGLGLRLIYFSYDVKMKEKGDIPEGYSVSREKKERFSLILESASTNQTSMYLCASSRFFSGANVLTFGAGSRLTVL.

V and J are TRBV6-5 and TRBJ1-4; a possible D gene is TRBD1 (6 bases). The CDR3 is 12 residues long. Trimming removed 10 bases from V and 4 bases from J, with 10 bases in between. CDR1 and CDR2 from the germline V gene are MNHEY and SVGAGI. The CDR3 region has the DNA TGTGCCACACAGGGCCTTAATGAAAAACTGTTTTTT. This translates into CATQGLNEKLFF.

The V gene is TRBV27, the J gene TRBJ2-2; 8 bases match TRBD1. J was trimmed by 4 bases and V by 3 bases; bases with no gene match: 4. The germline CDR1 and CDR2 sequences are MNHEY and SMNVEV (reference sequence). This CDR3 comprises 15 residues. The CDR3 sequence is CASSFQGASTGELFF. In DNA form, the CDR3 reads TGTGCCAGCAGTTTTCAGGGGGCGAGCACCGGGGAGCTGTTTTTT.

The rearrangement uses TRBV18 and TRBJ1-1; D is perhaps TRBD1 (5 bases). CDR1 is KGHSH, CDR2 LQKENI, per germline. Trimming took off 2 bases at V and 1 base at J, with 14 bases between the two ends. The CDR3 is 16 residues long. DNA of the CDR3: TGTGCCAGCTCACCAAGGGGAAGGGAAAGGAACACTGAAGCTTTCTTT. The encoded protein is CASSPRGRERNTEAFF.

The chain links TRBV9 to TRBJ2-5; TRBD1 aligns across 7 bases. The germline CDR1 and CDR2 sequences are SGDLS and YYNGEE. CDR3 size: 15 residues. Losses at the gene ends were 0 bases for V and 3 bases for J; bases not matched to a gene: 5. The CDR3 reads CASSVGGGGEETQYF. The DNA for the CDR3 is TGTGCCAGCAGCGTAGGAGGGGGCGGAGAAGAGACCCAGTACTTC. Variable domain in full (rest from reference TRBV9 and TRBJ2-5): DSGVTQTPKHLITATGQRVTLRCSPRSGDLSVYWYQQSLDQGLQFLIQYYNGEERAKGNILERFSAQQFPDLHSELNLSSLELGDSALYFCASSVGGGGEETQYFGPGTRLLVL.

This sequence joins TRBV19 and TRBJ2-3; tentatively, D is TRBD2 (6 bases). This CDR3 has 14 residues. The germline V and J ends were trimmed by 7 bases and 1 base, with 12 bases remaining between them. From germline, CDR1 is LNHDA and CDR2 SQIVND (reference sequence). CDR3 DNA: TGTGCCAGTACCTCGGGAGAAGGCACAGATACGCAGTATTTT. Translating gives CASTSGEGTDTQYF. Complete variable domain (other parts from reference TRBV19 and TRBJ2-3): DGGITQSPKYLFRKEGQNVTLSCEQNLNHDAMYWYRQDPGQGLRLIYYSQIVNDFQKGDIAEGYSVSREKKESFPLTVTSAQKNPTAFYLCASTSGEGTDTQYFGPGTRLTVL.

In this sample, this clone turned up a few times. The chain employs TRBV6-5 and TRBJ1-1; D not resolved. Germline loops: CDR1 MNHEY, CDR2 SVGAGI. The V and J ends lost 0 bases and 5 bases respectively, with 7 bases between them. The CDR3 sequence is 13 residues long. CDR3: CASSYSSETEAFF. DNA for the CDR3: TGTGCCAGCAGTTACTCGAGTGAGACTGAAGCTTTCTTT.

The chain recombines TRBV27 with TRBJ1-2; D may be TRBD1 (5 bases). This CDR3 contains 15 residues. Germline assignment: CDR1 MNHEY and CDR2 SMNVEV (reference sequence). V dropped 5 bases and J dropped 3 bases, with 16 bases sitting between them. CDR3 DNA: TGTGCCAGCAGTGCCATGGACACAAGGGACTATGGCTACACCTTC. This gives the protein CASSAMDTRDYGYTF.

This chain links TRBV5-6 with TRBJ2-7; tentative D call: TRBD1 (5 bases). CDR1 and CDR2 (germline): SGHDT, YYEEEE. This CDR3 region has 16 residues. The V end lost 5 bases, the J end lost 0 bases, and 18 bases lay between the germline ends. CDR3 sequence (DNA): TGTGCCAGCAGACTGGGCCACAGGCTCAGCTCCTACGAGCAGTACTTC. Its translation is CASRLGHRLSSYEQYF.

V usage is TRBV9 and J usage is TRBJ1-2; D might be TRBD1 (5 bases). Looked up from germline, CDR1 is SGDLS and CDR2 is YYNGEE. Trimming left V 0 bases short and J 8 bases short, with 17 bases between. CDR3 length equals 15 residues. The CDR3 reads CASSVVSGRGAGYTF. Written as DNA, the CDR3 is TGTGCCAGCAGCGTAGTATCAGGGCGCGGGGCCGGCTACACCTTC. The full variable domain, with the rest looked up from reference TRBV9 and TRBJ1-2, is DSGVTQTPKHLITATGQRVTLRCSPRSGDLSVYWYQQSLDQGLQFLIQYYNGEERAKGNILERFSAQQFPDLHSELNLSSLELGDSALYFCASSVVSGRGAGYTFGSGTRLTVV.

The chain employs TRBV14 and TRBJ2-7; tentative D call: TRBD1 (6 bases). This CDR3 spans 12 amino acids. V gave up 4 bases and J gave up 4 bases, with 8 bases separating them. Germline-derived CDR1 and CDR2 are SGHDN and FVKESK. CDR3 coding DNA: TGTGCCAGCAGCCCACAGGGTTACGAGCAGTACTTC. Translated: CASSPQGYEQYF.

The V and J genes are TRBV29-1 and TRBJ2-1, with a possible D match to TRBD1 (5 bases). The CDR3 spans 14 residues. V gave up 7 bases and J gave up 5 bases, with 18 bases separating them. Germline CDR1 and CDR2: SQVTM and ANQGSEA. This chain's CDR3 is CSASQGSVNNEQFF. The CDR3 DNA is TGCAGCGCCTCCCAGGGCTCGGTCAACAATGAGCAGTTCTTC.

This chain connects TRBV2 to TRBJ2-2; perhaps TRBD2 as D (6 bases). The germline V gene encodes CDR1 SNHLY and CDR2 FYNNEI. The CDR3 loop spans 15 amino acids. V dropped 8 bases and J dropped 2 bases, with 15 bases sitting between them. The CDR3 DNA reads as TGTGCCAGCGGCCAGGACTATTCAAACACCGGGGAGCTGTTTTTT. Its protein product is CASGQDYSNTGELFF.

This clone appeared once. This chain joins TRBV5-6 and TRBJ2-1, with a possible D match to TRBD2 (6 bases). V dropped 1 base and J dropped 0 bases, with 11 bases sitting between them. Germline V lookup: CDR1 SGHDT, CDR2 YYEEEE. The CDR3 spans 16 residues. This chain's CDR3 is CASSLNGGSSYNEQFF. The CDR3 DNA reads TGTGCCAGCAGCTTGAACGGGGGAAGCTCCTACAATGAGCAGTTCTTC.

In DNA, the CDR3 is TGCGCCAGCAGCTTGGAACTAGCGGGACCGTACCAAGAGACCCAGTACTTC. It codes for CASSLELAGPYQETQYF. The chain couples TRBV5-1 to TRBJ2-5, with 10 bases lining up with TRBD2. Germline-derived CDR1 and CDR2 are SGHRS and YFSETQ. The CDR3 spans 17 residues. The J segment lost 0 bases and the V segment lost 0 bases, leaving 5 bases of the junction unmatched.

The chain carries TRBV28 and TRBJ1-2, with D hard to call. Germline V gives CDR1 MDHEN, CDR2 SYDVKM. V shed 1 base and J shed 5 bases, with 11 bases lying between them. There are 14 residues in the CDR3. The DNA of the CDR3 is TGTGCCAGCAGTTTATCCGGGAGTGGGTATGGCTACACCTTC. The encoded protein is CASSLSGSGYGYTF.

The gene calls are TRBV7-9 and TRBJ2-5; D is possibly TRBD1 (6 bases). The CDR3 sequence is 15 residues long. CDR1 is SEHNR and CDR2 is FQNEAQ in the germline V gene (reference sequence). Trimming took 0 bases from V and 1 from J, leaving 9 bases between them. CDR3 protein: CASSLAGRGQETQYF. CDR3 DNA sequence: TGTGCCAGCAGCTTAGCGGGCAGGGGCCAAGAGACCCAGTACTTC.

This clone was observed a single time. CDR3 DNA: TGCGCCAGCAGCCCTGACAGGGGGAACACTGAAGCTTTCTTT. It codes for CASSPDRGNTEAFF. The chain combines TRBV5-1 with TRBJ1-1; 8 bases agree with TRBD1. Germline V gives CDR1 SGHRS, CDR2 YFSETQ. The ends lost 4 bases at V and 1 base at J; junction bases unmatched: 3. CDR3 length: 14 amino acids.

The CDR3 coding sequence is TGTGCCACCAGCAGAGGCAGGGGAACAGATGAGCAGTTCTTC. Its translation: CATSRGRGTDEQFF. V gene TRBV15 combines with J gene TRBJ2-1; weak D call: TRBD1 (6 bases). Germline CDR1 and CDR2: LNHNV and YYDKDF (reference sequence). This CDR3 region has 14 residues. V lost 1 base and J lost 8, with 12 bases in between.